Here is one TCR beta chain with its context. The data are from a study of PD-1 blockade in classical Hodgkin lymphoma. The V end lost 0 bases, the J end lost 9 bases, and 15 bases lay between the germline ends. Germline V gives CDR1 SGHTA, CDR2 FQGNSA. The CDR3 length is 16 residues. Regarding time point: newly diagnosed, previously untreated cHL patient sample. Thawed PBMCs yielded CD4+ T cells through magnetic negative selection. The protocol was immunoSEQ multiplex PCR, while the TCRdb copy is restricted to in-frame clones and leaves out a portion. The table has 30,000 to 40,000 clones, more than 85% seen once.

The sample consisted of CD4+ T cells from blood. The source is a human donor with classical Hodgkin lymphoma. The chain links TRBV7-2 to TRBJ1-6, with D unresolved. CDR3 sequence (DNA): TGTGCCAGCAGCTTAGCCTTGGGGAGGGCCGGTTCACCCCTCCACTTT. The encoded protein is CASSLALGRAGSPLHF.